This is a list of T cell receptor beta chains from one sample in a study of blood T cell repertoires in COVID-19. Libraries were prepared by immunoSEQ multiplex PCR; TCRdb keeps only in-frame clonotypes and omits some of them. Of 150,000 to 200,000 clones in the sample, around 79% were seen once. Sequencing was carried out using PBMCs or T cells enriched from blood (not recorded which). These receptors were collected from a man in his fifties or sixties who had recovered from COVID-19. CDR3s include the opening cysteine and the closing phenylalanine or tryptophan. The order of the fields is V gene, D gene, CDR3 protein. A D gene is named only where the DNA matches it firmly.

v_call: TRBV5-1
d_call: TRBD1
cdr3_aa: CASSLLSGQANTGELFF

v_call: TRBV6-5
d_call: .
cdr3_aa: CASSQPGQNSPLHF

v_call: TRBV9
d_call: TRBD2
cdr3_aa: CASSVFPSGASGDTQYF

v_call: TRBV19
d_call: .
cdr3_aa: CAGGDLNTGELFF

v_call: TRBV28
d_call: .
cdr3_aa: CASRGSPNYGYTF

v_call: TRBV18
d_call: .
cdr3_aa: CASSRSVADTQYF

v_call: TRBV29-1
d_call: TRBD1
cdr3_aa: CSAMGTAKNYGYTF

v_call: TRBV4-1
d_call: TRBD1
cdr3_aa: CASSRQGAAMNTEAFF

v_call: TRBV3-1/TRBV3-2
d_call: TRBD2
cdr3_aa: CASSPRTSPNTGELFF

v_call: TRBV5-1
d_call: .
cdr3_aa: CASSLQAGRVGETQYF

v_call: TRBV5-6
d_call: .
cdr3_aa: CASRRGYEQYF

v_call: TRBV3-1/TRBV3-2
d_call: TRBD2
cdr3_aa: CASSQPGIGRGGRAQYF

v_call: TRBV10-3
d_call: .
cdr3_aa: CAISDSFSSTDTQYF

v_call: TRBV3-1/TRBV3-2
d_call: TRBD2
cdr3_aa: CASSPSGGPDTQYF

v_call: TRBV6-5
d_call: TRBD1
cdr3_aa: CASSYGTGTGNTIYF

v_call: TRBV19
d_call: TRBD2
cdr3_aa: CASSIDSTTSGREETQYF

v_call: TRBV2
d_call: .
cdr3_aa: CASSEQGKAYGYTF

v_call: TRBV19
d_call: TRBD1
cdr3_aa: CASSIVGVSTGNYGYTF

v_call: TRBV6-5
d_call: TRBD2
cdr3_aa: CASTLSREGEQYF

v_call: TRBV5-7
d_call: .
cdr3_aa: CASSSAGAGKAFF

v_call: TRBV9
d_call: .
cdr3_aa: CASSTFWGRGYGEAFF

v_call: TRBV6-5
d_call: TRBD1
cdr3_aa: CASKPEQGAHSPLHF

v_call: TRBV5-1
d_call: TRBD2
cdr3_aa: CASSLSGSETQYF

v_call: TRBV28
d_call: TRBD2
cdr3_aa: CASIGGADNEQFF

v_call: TRBV5-1
d_call: TRBD1
cdr3_aa: CASSLAGTGSIEQYF

v_call: TRBV4-2
d_call: TRBD2
cdr3_aa: CASSQEVRTSGSAVRNIQYF

v_call: TRBV7-2
d_call: .
cdr3_aa: CASSLAGRETQYF

v_call: TRBV7-3
d_call: TRBD1
cdr3_aa: CASSFDRGSPLHF

v_call: TRBV30
d_call: .
cdr3_aa: CAWSVRVGYYNSPLHF

v_call: TRBV5-1
d_call: TRBD1
cdr3_aa: CASSRSGTGNEKLFF

v_call: TRBV3-1/TRBV3-2
d_call: .
cdr3_aa: CASSQVRRGPQTQYF

v_call: TRBV5-6
d_call: .
cdr3_aa: CASSMRGRRETQYF

v_call: TRBV3-1/TRBV3-2
d_call: .
cdr3_aa: CASSQLTGANYGYTF

v_call: TRBV3-1/TRBV3-2
d_call: .
cdr3_aa: CASNFIGNTIYF

v_call: TRBV27
d_call: .
cdr3_aa: CASSGGLSGANVLTF

v_call: TRBV11-2
d_call: .
cdr3_aa: CASSPRAGGDYGYTF

v_call: TRBV9
d_call: .
cdr3_aa: CASSVGSGVTEAFF

v_call: TRBV7-9
d_call: TRBD1
cdr3_aa: CASSPGTGGFTRTDTQYF